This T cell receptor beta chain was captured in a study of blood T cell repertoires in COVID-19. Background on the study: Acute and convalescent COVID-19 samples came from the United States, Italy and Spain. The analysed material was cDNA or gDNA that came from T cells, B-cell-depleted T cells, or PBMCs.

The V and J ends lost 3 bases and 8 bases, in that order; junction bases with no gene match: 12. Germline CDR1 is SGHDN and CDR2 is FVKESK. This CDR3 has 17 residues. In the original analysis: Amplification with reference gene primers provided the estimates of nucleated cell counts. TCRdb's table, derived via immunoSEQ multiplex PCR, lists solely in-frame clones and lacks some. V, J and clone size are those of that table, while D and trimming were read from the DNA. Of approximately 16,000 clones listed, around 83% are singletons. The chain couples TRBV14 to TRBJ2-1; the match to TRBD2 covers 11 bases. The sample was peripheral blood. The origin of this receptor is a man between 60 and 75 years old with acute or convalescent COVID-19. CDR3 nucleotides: TGTGCCAGCAGCCAGTTCACTAGCGGGGGCCTTATTCATGAGCAGTTCTTC. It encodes CASSQFTSGGLIHEQFF.